The 3 T cell receptor beta chains below were found in one sample sequenced in a study of molecular identifiers for immune sequencing clone quantification. In TCRdb, the PCR reads were re-called with MiXCR into one record per CDR3 protein. This table holds some 680,000 distinct CDR3 sequences, about 25% found once. The specimen sequenced was naive CD8+ T cells from blood, with Jurkat cell RNA spiked in. Indicated subset: FACS-sorted CD8+CD4-CCR7+CD45RA+ naive T cells. Every receptor here comes from a human donor in good health. Some libraries in this study had Jurkat cell RNA spiked in.

This clonotype has more than one count but fewer than ten. The genes are TRBV19 and TRBJ2-7, with 8 nucleotides matching TRBD1. V shed 2 bases, J shed 3 bases, and the junction held 6 bases outside the gene matches. Germline loops: CDR1 LNHDA, CDR2 SQIVND (reference sequence). This CDR3 has 15 amino acids. CDR3 residues: CASSITGQGLYEQYF. As DNA, the CDR3 is TGTGCCAGTAGTATAACCGGACAGGGACTCTACGAGCAGTACTTC. Complete variable domain (other parts from reference TRBV19 and TRBJ2-7): DGGITQSPKYLFRKEGQNVTLSCEQNLNHDAMYWYRQDPGQGLRLIYYSQIVNDFQKGDIAEGYSVSREKKESFPLTVTSAQKNPTAFYLCASSITGQGLYEQYFGPGTRLTVT.

The chain links TRBV5-1 to TRBJ2-1, with D maybe TRBD1 (6 bases). Looked up from germline, CDR1 is SGHRS and CDR2 is YFSETQ. The germline V and J ends were trimmed by 4 bases and 0 bases, with 17 bases remaining between them. This CDR3 comprises 17 residues. For the CDR3, the DNA is TGCGCCAGCAGCCGAGCGACAGGTCTATGCTCCTACAATGAGCAGTTCTTC. This encodes CASSRATGLCSYNEQFF. Looking up the rest from reference TRBV5-1 and TRBJ2-1 gives the full variable domain: KAGVTQTPRYLIKTRGQQVTLSCSPISGHRSVSWYQQTPGQGLQFLFEYFSETQRNKGNFPGRFSGRQFSNSRSEMNVSTLELGDSALYLCASSRATGLCSYNEQFFGPGTRLTVL.

This rearrangement joins TRBV5-5 to TRBJ2-5; unclear D gene. There are 12 residues in the CDR3. Germline CDR1 reads SGHKS; CDR2 reads YYEKEE (reference sequence). Trimming left V 2 bases short and J 5 bases short, with 7 bases between. CDR3 region: CASSLLVETQYF. In nucleotides, the CDR3 is TGTGCCAGCAGCTTACTGGTTGAGACCCAGTACTTC.